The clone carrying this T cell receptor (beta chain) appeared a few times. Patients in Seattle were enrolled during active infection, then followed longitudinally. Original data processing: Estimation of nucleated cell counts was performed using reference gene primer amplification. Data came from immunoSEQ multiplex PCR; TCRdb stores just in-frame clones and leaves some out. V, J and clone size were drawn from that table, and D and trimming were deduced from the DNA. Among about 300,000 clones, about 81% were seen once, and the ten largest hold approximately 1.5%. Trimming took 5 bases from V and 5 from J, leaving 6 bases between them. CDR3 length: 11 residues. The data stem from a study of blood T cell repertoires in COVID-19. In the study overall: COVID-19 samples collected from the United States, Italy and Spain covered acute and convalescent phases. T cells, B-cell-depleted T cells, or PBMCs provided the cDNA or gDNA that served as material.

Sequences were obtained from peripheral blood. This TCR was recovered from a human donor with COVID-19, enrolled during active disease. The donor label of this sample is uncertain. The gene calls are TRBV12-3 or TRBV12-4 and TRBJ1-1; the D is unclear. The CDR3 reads CASSRETEAFF. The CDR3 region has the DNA TGTGCCAGCAGTAGGGAGACTGAAGCTTTCTTT.